Listed below are T cell receptor beta chains from one sample, sequenced in a study of blood T cell repertoires in COVID-19. This table comes from immunoSEQ multiplex PCR, and its TCRdb copy is limited to in-frame clones, with some not included. The data contain around 94,000 clones, around 90% of them singletons. The sequencing input was peripheral blood. The receptor set was obtained from a woman aged 45-65 years with COVID-19, enrolled during active disease. CDR3s include the opening cysteine and the closing phenylalanine or tryptophan. A D gene is named only where the DNA matches it firmly. A row's size may be missing; if present it is once, few, many or a size class.

v_call: TRBV3-1/TRBV3-2; j_call: TRBJ2-3; d_call: TRBD2; cdr3_length: 18; clone_size: -; cdr3_aa: CASSQDGFRGGQGDTQYF; cdr3_nt: TGTGCCAGCAGCCAAGACGGGTTTCGGGGGGGCCAGGGAGATACGCAGTATTTT
v_call: TRBV6-1; j_call: TRBJ1-5; d_call: TRBD1; cdr3_length: 16; clone_size: -; cdr3_aa: CASSDIGNRGGQPQHF; cdr3_nt: TGTGCCAGCAGTGATATTGGGAACAGGGGTGGTCAGCCCCAGCATTTT
v_call: TRBV4-3; j_call: TRBJ2-1; d_call: TRBD2; cdr3_length: 22; clone_size: once; cdr3_aa: CASSQDPYMTSGTHSSYNEQFF; cdr3_nt: TGCGCCAGCAGCCAAGACCCGTATATGACTAGCGGGACCCATAGCTCCTACAATGAGCAGTTCTTC
v_call: TRBV19; j_call: TRBJ1-2; d_call: -; cdr3_length: 17; clone_size: -; cdr3_aa: CASSKDRSQGLGYGYTF; cdr3_nt: TGTGCCAGTAGTAAAGATCGATCCCAGGGTTTGGGCTATGGCTACACCTTC
v_call: TRBV7-9; j_call: TRBJ2-7; d_call: -; cdr3_length: 13; clone_size: -; cdr3_aa: CASSLTASYEQYF; cdr3_nt: TGTGCCAGCAGCTTAACAGCTTCCTACGAGCAGTACTTC
v_call: TRBV7-9; j_call: TRBJ1-1; d_call: TRBD1; cdr3_length: 13; clone_size: -; cdr3_aa: CASGYSGGTEAFF; cdr3_nt: TGTGCCAGCGGATATTCAGGGGGCACTGAAGCTTTCTTT
v_call: TRBV28; j_call: TRBJ2-7; d_call: TRBD1; cdr3_length: 15; clone_size: -; cdr3_aa: CASSGPGQGPREQYF; cdr3_nt: TGTGCCAGCAGTGGACCGGGACAGGGGCCTAGGGAGCAGTACTTC
v_call: TRBV6-5; j_call: TRBJ2-1; d_call: TRBD2; cdr3_length: 14; clone_size: -; cdr3_aa: CASSYAGGPGEQFF; cdr3_nt: TGTGCCAGCAGTTATGCGGGGGGGCCGGGTGAGCAGTTCTTC
v_call: TRBV30; j_call: TRBJ2-7; d_call: -; cdr3_length: 12; clone_size: -; cdr3_aa: CAWRAGSYEQYF; cdr3_nt: TGTGCCTGGAGGGCGGGATCCTACGAGCAGTACTTC
v_call: TRBV3-1/TRBV3-2; j_call: TRBJ2-1; d_call: TRBD2; cdr3_length: 17; clone_size: -; cdr3_aa: CASSPKIGGGTYNEQFF; cdr3_nt: TGTGCCAGCAGCCCAAAAATTGGCGGGGGGACCTACAATGAGCAGTTCTTC
v_call: TRBV3-1/TRBV3-2; j_call: TRBJ1-6; d_call: TRBD1; cdr3_length: 19; clone_size: -; cdr3_aa: CASSQARGTGSSYNSPLHF; cdr3_nt: TGTGCCAGCAGCCAAGCTAGGGGGACAGGGAGCTCCTATAATTCACCCCTCCACTTT
v_call: TRBV5-6; j_call: TRBJ1-5; d_call: -; cdr3_length: 19; clone_size: -; cdr3_aa: CASSFPSGQKFYSNQPQHF; cdr3_nt: TGTGCCAGCAGCTTTCCATCTGGACAAAAATTTTATAGCAATCAGCCCCAGCATTTT
v_call: TRBV18; j_call: TRBJ1-1; d_call: TRBD1; cdr3_length: 15; clone_size: few; cdr3_aa: CASSPPGQRDTEAFF; cdr3_nt: TGTGCCAGCTCACCCCCGGGACAGAGGGACACTGAAGCTTTCTTT
v_call: TRBV2; j_call: TRBJ1-1; d_call: TRBD1; cdr3_length: 15; clone_size: -; cdr3_aa: CASSPGTGTGTEAFF; cdr3_nt: TGTGCCAGCAGCCCCGGGACAGGGACGGGCACTGAAGCTTTCTTT
v_call: TRBV7-9; j_call: TRBJ2-5; d_call: TRBD2; cdr3_length: 16; clone_size: -; cdr3_aa: CASSIWASGVPETQYF; cdr3_nt: TGTGCCAGCAGCATATGGGCTAGCGGGGTCCCAGAGACCCAGTACTTC
v_call: TRBV4-2; j_call: TRBJ2-2; d_call: TRBD2; cdr3_length: 17; clone_size: -; cdr3_aa: CASSQASGGAGTGELFF; cdr3_nt: TGTGCCAGCAGCCAAGCCAGCGGGGGGGCGGGCACCGGGGAGCTGTTTTTT
v_call: TRBV11-3; j_call: TRBJ1-1; d_call: -; cdr3_length: 13; clone_size: -; cdr3_aa: CASSREMNTEAFF; cdr3_nt: TGTGCCAGCTCCAGGGAAATGAACACTGAAGCTTTCTTT
v_call: TRBV6-6; j_call: TRBJ1-1; d_call: TRBD1; cdr3_length: 16; clone_size: -; cdr3_aa: CASSYKSGRGFTEAFF; cdr3_nt: TGTGCCAGCAGTTACAAGTCGGGCAGGGGGTTCACTGAAGCTTTCTTT
v_call: TRBV12-3/TRBV12-4; j_call: TRBJ1-2; d_call: -; cdr3_length: 11; clone_size: -; cdr3_aa: CASSQGRGYTF; cdr3_nt: TGTGCCAGCAGCCAGGGCAGGGGCTACACCTTC
v_call: TRBV6-6; j_call: TRBJ1-6; d_call: -; cdr3_length: 17; clone_size: -; cdr3_aa: CASSPRKPQGWDSPLHF; cdr3_nt: TGTGCCAGCAGTCCAAGAAAACCTCAGGGGTGGGATTCACCCCTCCACTTT
v_call: TRBV7-9; j_call: TRBJ2-5; d_call: TRBD1; cdr3_length: 14; clone_size: once; cdr3_aa: CASSLGTGEETQYF; cdr3_nt: TGTGCCAGCAGCCTGGGGACAGGGGAAGAGACCCAGTACTTC
v_call: TRBV4-2; j_call: TRBJ1-5; d_call: -; cdr3_length: 15; clone_size: -; cdr3_aa: CASSQGGGGGQPQHF; cdr3_nt: TGTGCCAGCAGCCAAGGGGGGGGCGGTGGTCAGCCCCAGCATTTT
v_call: TRBV19; j_call: TRBJ2-1; d_call: -; cdr3_length: 13; clone_size: -; cdr3_aa: CASKVPGYNEQFF; cdr3_nt: TGTGCCAGTAAAGTCCCGGGGTACAATGAGCAGTTCTTC
v_call: TRBV27; j_call: TRBJ1-1; d_call: -; cdr3_length: 15; clone_size: -; cdr3_aa: CASSPKTGPGTEAFF; cdr3_nt: TGTGCCAGCAGTCCGAAGACAGGCCCTGGGACTGAAGCTTTCTTT
v_call: TRBV5-6; j_call: TRBJ1-4; d_call: -; cdr3_length: 14; clone_size: -; cdr3_aa: CASSFEGIHEKLFF; cdr3_nt: TGTGCCAGCAGCTTTGAGGGTATTCATGAAAAACTGTTTTTT
v_call: TRBV3-1/TRBV3-2; j_call: TRBJ1-2; d_call: TRBD1; cdr3_length: 16; clone_size: -; cdr3_aa: CASSQDFQGTGGGYTF; cdr3_nt: TGTGCCAGCAGCCAAGATTTTCAGGGGACAGGGGGTGGCTACACCTTC
v_call: TRBV9; j_call: TRBJ1-2; d_call: TRBD1; cdr3_length: 18; clone_size: -; cdr3_aa: CASSPSFVRDRGRVGYTF; cdr3_nt: TGTGCCAGCAGCCCATCCTTCGTCCGGGACAGGGGGCGAGTTGGCTACACCTTC
v_call: TRBV6-2/TRBV6-3; j_call: TRBJ2-3; d_call: TRBD1; cdr3_length: 16; clone_size: -; cdr3_aa: CASSYRGQGARDTQYF; cdr3_nt: TGTGCCAGCAGTTACCGAGGACAGGGGGCGAGAGATACGCAGTATTTT
v_call: TRBV6-5; j_call: TRBJ1-6; d_call: TRBD1; cdr3_length: 15; clone_size: once; cdr3_aa: CASSWTGVFSSPLHF; cdr3_nt: TGTGCCAGCAGTTGGACAGGGGTCTTCAGTTCACCCCTCCACTTT
v_call: TRBV2; j_call: TRBJ1-5; d_call: TRBD1; cdr3_length: 16; clone_size: -; cdr3_aa: CASSGDSRYSNQPQHF; cdr3_nt: TGTGCCAGCAGCGGGGACAGCCGTTATAGCAATCAGCCCCAGCATTTT
v_call: TRBV5-4; j_call: TRBJ2-7; d_call: -; cdr3_length: 16; clone_size: -; cdr3_aa: CASSLGSGGTSREQYF; cdr3_nt: TGTGCCAGCAGCTTGGGATCGGGGGGCACATCGAGGGAGCAGTACTTC
v_call: TRBV28; j_call: TRBJ1-4; d_call: -; cdr3_length: 11; clone_size: -; cdr3_aa: CASSHNEKLFF; cdr3_nt: TGTGCCAGCAGTCATAATGAAAAACTGTTTTTT
v_call: TRBV27; j_call: TRBJ2-7; d_call: -; cdr3_length: 14; clone_size: once; cdr3_aa: CASSFRVSTYEQYF; cdr3_nt: TGTGCCAGCAGTTTCCGGGTATCAACCTACGAGCAGTACTTC
v_call: TRBV28; j_call: TRBJ2-3; d_call: TRBD2; cdr3_length: 14; clone_size: -; cdr3_aa: CASSSTSGTDTQYF; cdr3_nt: TGTGCCAGCAGTTCGACTAGCGGCACAGATACGCAGTATTTT
v_call: TRBV9; j_call: TRBJ2-5; d_call: TRBD2; cdr3_length: 14; clone_size: -; cdr3_aa: CASSSSGGHETQYF; cdr3_nt: TGTGCCAGCAGTTCTAGCGGGGGGCATGAGACCCAGTACTTC
v_call: TRBV7-3; j_call: TRBJ1-1; d_call: TRBD1; cdr3_length: 13; clone_size: few; cdr3_aa: CASSAPGQDEAFF; cdr3_nt: TGTGCCAGCAGCGCCCCGGGACAGGATGAAGCTTTCTTT
v_call: TRBV30; j_call: TRBJ2-7; d_call: TRBD1; cdr3_length: 14; clone_size: once; cdr3_aa: CACNPGTGGSEQYF; cdr3_nt: TGTGCCTGTAACCCCGGGACAGGGGGCAGCGAGCAGTACTTC
v_call: TRBV5-1; j_call: TRBJ2-7; d_call: -; cdr3_length: 15; clone_size: -; cdr3_aa: CASSLSQGDYYEQYF; cdr3_nt: TGCGCCAGCAGCTTGTCACAGGGGGACTACTACGAGCAGTACTTC
v_call: TRBV19; j_call: TRBJ1-4; d_call: -; cdr3_length: 14; clone_size: -; cdr3_aa: CASSPDSANEKLFF; cdr3_nt: TGTGCCAGTAGTCCGGACAGCGCTAATGAAAAACTGTTTTTT
v_call: TRBV10-3; j_call: TRBJ1-2; d_call: -; cdr3_length: 12; clone_size: -; cdr3_aa: CAIRSGDYGYTF; cdr3_nt: TGTGCCATCAGATCAGGGGACTATGGCTACACCTTC
v_call: TRBV5-1; j_call: TRBJ2-1; d_call: -; cdr3_length: 14; clone_size: once; cdr3_aa: CASSLSGSYNEQFF; cdr3_nt: TGCGCCAGCAGCTTATCGGGCTCCTACAATGAGCAGTTCTTC